A selection of T cell receptor beta chains follows, all from one sample in a study of Ad26.COV2.S vaccination and SARS-CoV-2 variants. Sequenced by immunoSEQ multiplex PCR; TCRdb stores in-frame clones only, minus some. The data hold 350,000 to 500,000 clones, with 90% observed a single time. Here the sequenced sample was peripheral blood, taken in a trial of Ad26.COV2.S vaccine versus placebo. The receptors originated from a person aged 18 to 59 who received the Ad26.COV2.S COVID-19 vaccine or a placebo. The CDR3 runs from the conserved cysteine through the conserved F or W. A D gene is named only where the DNA matches it firmly. The listing skips clone size in some rows; elsewhere it reads once, few, many or a size class.

j_call v_call d_call clone_size cdr3_nt cdr3_aa
TRBJ1-2 TRBV7-8 . . TGTGCCAGCAGCTTAGAACGATCTGGCTACACCTTC CASSLERSGYTF
TRBJ2-2 TRBV7-6 . . TGTGCCAGCAGCCCCAGAACCACCGGGGAGCTGTTTTTT CASSPRTTGELFF
TRBJ2-5 TRBV7-9 TRBD2 . TGTGCCAGCAGCCCCCCGGGACTAGCGGGAGTAGAGACCCAGTACTTC CASSPPGLAGVETQYF
TRBJ2-1 TRBV7-9 . once TGTGCCAGCAGCTTAGGAGTGGTAGGGGATGAGCAGTTCTTC CASSLGVVGDEQFF
TRBJ2-7 TRBV7-2 . . TGTGCCAGCAGCTCCCGGGATGCCTACGAGCAGTACTTC CASSSRDAYEQYF
TRBJ2-2 TRBV4-3 . . TGCGCCAGCAGTCCACGAGACAGGCAACGCGGGGAGCTGTTTTTT CASSPRDRQRGELFF
TRBJ2-7 TRBV5-6 . . TGTGCCAGCAGCTTGGGGACAGACTACGAGCAGTACTTC CASSLGTDYEQYF
TRBJ2-7 TRBV18 . . TGTGCCAGCTCACCAGGGAGCGGGCCCTACGAGCAGTACTTC CASSPGSGPYEQYF
TRBJ2-5 TRBV7-2 . . TGTGCCAGCAGTCCGACGTTGGGGGGGGCCTCATACTTC CASSPTLGGASYF
TRBJ2-1 TRBV7-9 . . TGTGCCAGCAGCTTCGGGGGCTCCTACAATGAGCAGTTCTTC CASSFGGSYNEQFF
TRBJ2-7 TRBV7-8 . . TGTGCCAGCAGCTTAGATATAGTCGTCGAGCAGTACTTC CASSLDIVVEQYF
TRBJ2-1 TRBV6-2/TRBV6-3 . . TGTGCCAGCAGCCCGGGAGTTGATGAGCAGTTCTTC CASSPGVDEQFF
TRBJ2-7 TRBV4-2 TRBD2 . TGTGCCAGCAGCCAAGAATTTCAGACTAGCGGGACCTACGAGCAGTACTTC CASSQEFQTSGTYEQYF
TRBJ2-3 TRBV28 TRBD2 . TGTGCCAGCAGCCGCCCGACTAGCGGGAATCTAGGAGATACGCAGTATTTT CASSRPTSGNLGDTQYF
TRBJ2-3 TRBV13 . . TGTGCCAGCAGCTTAGGCGCAGGGGGAGGTGGCACAGATACGCAGTATTTT CASSLGAGGGGTDTQYF
TRBJ2-3 TRBV9 . . TGTGCCAGCAGCGATTCAGGGAGCGCAGATACGCAGTATTTT CASSDSGSADTQYF
TRBJ2-1 TRBV28 . . TGTGCCAGCAGTTTAGGTGAGGAGCAGTTCTTC CASSLGEEQFF
TRBJ2-1 TRBV7-3 . . TGTGCCAGCAGCATAGGGGGAGGGGGCAATGAGCAGTTCTTC CASSIGGGGNEQFF
TRBJ1-1 TRBV30 . . TGTGCCTGGAGATATCGACTGAACACTGAAGCTTTCTTT CAWRYRLNTEAFF
TRBJ2-2 TRBV5-3 TRBD1 . TGTGCCAGAAGCTCCTCCGGGACAGGGAACCCCGGGGAGCTGTTTTTT CARSSSGTGNPGELFF
TRBJ2-3 TRBV28 TRBD1 once TGTGCCAGCAGTGACCGACAGGGAGCTAGCACAGATACGCAGTATTTT CASSDRQGASTDTQYF
TRBJ2-5 TRBV27 TRBD1 once TGTGCCAGCAGTTTTATGGGACAGGGTGATATAGAGACCCAGTACTTC CASSFMGQGDIETQYF
TRBJ1-1 TRBV9 . . TGTGCCAGCAGCGGGTCGGGCACTGAAGCTTTCTTT CASSGSGTEAFF
TRBJ2-7 TRBV28 . . TGTGCCAGCAGTTTAATGGCCTACGAGCAGTACTTC CASSLMAYEQYF
TRBJ2-5 TRBV7-2 . . TGTGCCAGCAGGGAGGGACGCCCGCAAGAGACCCAGTACTTC CASREGRPQETQYF
TRBJ2-1 TRBV4-2 TRBD2 few TGTGCCAGCAGCCAAGATGCTAGCGGGAGTCCCAATGAGCAGTTCTTC CASSQDASGSPNEQFF
TRBJ1-3 TRBV28 TRBD1 . TGTGCCAGCAGTTTGATTGGGACAGGGTCCTCAGGAAACACCATATATTTT CASSLIGTGSSGNTIYF
TRBJ2-5 TRBV7-9 . . TGTGCCAGCAGCTTAGCGTGGGGAGAGACCCAGTACTTC CASSLAWGETQYF
TRBJ2-1 TRBV7-8 . . TGTGCCAGCAGCCCCGGGGGTGAGCAGTTCTTC CASSPGGEQFF
TRBJ2-4 TRBV12-3/TRBV12-4 TRBD2 once TGTGCCAGCAGTCAGGGACTAGCGGGCATTCAGTACTTC CASSQGLAGIQYF
TRBJ1-6 TRBV6-6 TRBD1 . TGTGCCAGCAGTTCCGGGACAGGGGTGAATTCACCCCTCCACTTT CASSSGTGVNSPLHF
TRBJ2-7 TRBV5-1 . . TGCGCCAGCAGCCCCGTCGGCCAAGAATACGAGCAGTACTTC CASSPVGQEYEQYF
TRBJ2-3 TRBV28 TRBD2 . TGTGCCAGCGCCAGACTAGCGGGGGATACGCAGTATTTT CASARLAGDTQYF
TRBJ2-1 TRBV7-8 . once TGTGCCAGCACCCGATTAAGGGGTGACGTAGGACACAGATACAATGAGCAGTTCTTC CASTRLRGDVGHRYNEQFF
TRBJ2-3 TRBV4-2 . few TGTGCCAGCAGCCAAGATCAGGGGACAGATACGCAGTATTTT CASSQDQGTDTQYF
TRBJ2-1 TRBV28 . . TGTGCCAGCAGTTTACTAGGTTACAATGAGCAGTTCTTC CASSLLGYNEQFF
TRBJ2-3 TRBV7-8 . . TGTGCCAGCAGCTTGGCCTACGGCGGTCATACGCAGTATTTT CASSLAYGGHTQYF
TRBJ1-1 TRBV5-4 . . TGTGCCAGCAGCCAGCCGGGGACTGAAGCTTTCTTT CASSQPGTEAFF
TRBJ2-1 TRBV19 TRBD2 few TGTGCCAGTACCCTAGCGACTAGCGGGGGCTACAATGAGCAGTTCTTC CASTLATSGGYNEQFF
TRBJ2-3 TRBV6-5 . once TGTGCCAGCAGTTACGGAGGGCCAGGTTCCACAGATACGCAGTATTTT CASSYGGPGSTDTQYF
TRBJ2-5 TRBV2 . once TGTGCCAGCATCTCCTGGGTAGAGACCCAGTACTTC CASISWVETQYF